This TCR beta chain was obtained from a study of regulatory T cells in long-lasting Graves disease. According to the study, TCR beta libraries were built with iRepertoire HTBI primers and CDR3-region Arm-PCR. Via MiXCR, TCRdb re-called the multiplex PCR reads, giving one row per CDR3 protein. The sample includes over 350,000 distinct CDR3 sequences, approximately 16% of them seen just once. Concerning this clonotype: One end of the junction fails to match germline, which may point to a read error.

The time point denotes: newly diagnosed GD, antithyroid drugs for less than 3 months. The TCR library used RNA extracted from PBMCs. These data were likewise used in another study, on T cells in Graves' hyperthyroidism and ophthalmopathy. As reported in that work: Clonotypes that were expanded in thyroid above 0.001 mostly appeared in blood too.

This clonotype was obtained from a woman aged 40-49 years with Graves disease. Sequenced here: peripheral blood mononuclear cells (PBMCs), sampled at new diagnosis, from a patient treated with antithyroid drugs.

The CDR3 DNA reads as TGCGCCAGCAGCTCCCGGGGGATGGCGAACACCAGGGAGCTGTTTTTT. Protein: CASSSRGMANTRELFF. The chain carries TRBV5-1 and TRBJ2-2; tentative D call: TRBD2 (6 bases). The germline V gene has CDR1 SGHRS and CDR2 YFSETQ. The CDR3 runs to 16 residues.